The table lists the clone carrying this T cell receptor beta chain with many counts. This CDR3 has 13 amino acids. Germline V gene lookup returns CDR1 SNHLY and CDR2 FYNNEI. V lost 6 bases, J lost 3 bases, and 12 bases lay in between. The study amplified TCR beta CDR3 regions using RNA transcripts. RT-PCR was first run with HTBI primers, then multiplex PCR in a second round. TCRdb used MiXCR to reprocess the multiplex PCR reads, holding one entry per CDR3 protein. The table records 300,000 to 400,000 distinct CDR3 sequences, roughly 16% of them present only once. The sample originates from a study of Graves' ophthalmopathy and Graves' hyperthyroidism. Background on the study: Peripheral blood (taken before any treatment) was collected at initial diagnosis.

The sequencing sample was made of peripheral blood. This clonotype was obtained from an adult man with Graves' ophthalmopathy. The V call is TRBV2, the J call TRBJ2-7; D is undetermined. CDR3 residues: CASRAVGLYEQYF. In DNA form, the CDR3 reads TGTGCCAGCAGGGCGGTGGGTCTCTACGAGCAGTACTTC.